This T cell receptor (beta chain) was profiled in a study of long-term antiretroviral therapy in people with HIV. V shed 4 bases, J shed 2 bases, and the junction held 8 bases outside the gene matches. The germline V gene encodes CDR1 SGHTA and CDR2 FQGNSA. There are 15 residues in the CDR3. Version v3.0 of the immunoSEQ assay was performed at survey level. Produced via immunoSEQ multiplex PCR; TCRdb's table is partial and in-frame only. Among under 15,000 clones listed, 82% were seen once. The table lists this clone with a count of one. This sample comprised unsorted PBMCs, obtained just over 8 years after starting antiretroviral therapy. This sequence originates from a man aged 45-65 years with HIV. The chain is built from TRBV7-2 and TRBJ2-7; 7 bases agree with TRBD1. Here the CDR3 DNA reads TGTGCCAGCAGCTCCCGCAGAGGACAGGCCTACGAGCAGTACTTC. It specifies CASSSRRGQAYEQYF.